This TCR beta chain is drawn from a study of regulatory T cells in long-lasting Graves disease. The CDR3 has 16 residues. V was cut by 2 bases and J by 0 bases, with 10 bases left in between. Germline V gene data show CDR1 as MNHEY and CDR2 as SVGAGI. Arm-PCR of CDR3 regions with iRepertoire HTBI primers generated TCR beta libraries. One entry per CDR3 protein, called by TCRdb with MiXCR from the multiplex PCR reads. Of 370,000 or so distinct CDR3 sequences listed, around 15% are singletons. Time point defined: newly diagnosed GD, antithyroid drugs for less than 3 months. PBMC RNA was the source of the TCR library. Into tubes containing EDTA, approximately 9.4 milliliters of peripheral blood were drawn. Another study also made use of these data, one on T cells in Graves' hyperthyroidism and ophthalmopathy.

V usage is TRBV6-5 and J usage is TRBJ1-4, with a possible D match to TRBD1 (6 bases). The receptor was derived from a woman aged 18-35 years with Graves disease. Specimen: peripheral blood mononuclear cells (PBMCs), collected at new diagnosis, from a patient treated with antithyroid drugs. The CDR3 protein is CASSYRGPPTNEKLFF. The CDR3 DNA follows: TGTGCCAGCAGTTACCGGGGGCCCCCAACTAATGAAAAACTGTTTTTT.